The present TCR beta chain was sequenced within a study of human T cells and chemical hapten exposure. Looking at the study overall: Patches that contained 0.01% DPC were applied to the upper back and read at 6 days. Affected patients, primarily female, had alopecia areata, totalis or universalis.

V was clipped by 1 base and J by 12 bases, with 15 bases between them. Germline loops: CDR1 SNHLY, CDR2 FYNNEI. The CDR3 consists of 13 residues. This clonotype was found many times. Its antigen is unknown. TCRdb reanalysed the RACE reads using MiXCR and keeps one entry per CDR3 protein. The table has around 380,000 distinct CDR3 sequences, 4.8% seen once; the top ten hold 2% to 2.5%. Time point in this sample: patch test 1, 2 weeks after DPC sensitization. Treatment indicated: therapeutic diphenylcyclopropenone sensitization with weekly scalp DPC. Findings and caveats of the study: Healthy people's immune response may differ from that of the donors, who had alopecia. The study found expanded TCRs formed significantly more large CDR3 similarity clusters than controls.

The TCR originated in a woman aged 50 to 65 with alopecia areata. Some clones in this sample may be carry-over from other donors' samples. The chain links TRBV2 to TRBJ1-2; D not certain. The starting material was whole blood, obtained in connection with sensitization to the hapten diphenylcyclopropenone (DPC). CDR3 DNA sequence: TGTGCCAGCAGTGAAGTCCTGGCTTGGCAGGACACCTTC. This encodes CASSEVLAWQDTF. The variable domain in full, with the rest retrieved from reference TRBV2 and TRBJ1-2, is EPEVTQTPSHQVTQMGQEVILRCVPISNHLYFYWYRQILGQKVEFLVSFYNNEISEKSEIFDDQFSVERPDGSNFTLKIRSTKLEDSAMYFCASSEVLAWQDTFGSGTRLTVV.